A single sample gave rise to the 7 T cell receptor beta chains below, sequenced in a study of post-analysis software for immune sequencing data. No antigen has been identified for these receptors. Unique molecular identifiers tagged the TCR beta cDNA libraries. MiXCR, applied by TCRdb to the PCR reads, yields one record per CDR3 protein. Of 750,000 to 950,000 distinct CDR3 sequences in the sample, about 53% were seen once. Points from the study as a whole: Elevated frequency relative to controls characterized several TRBV segments in patients, TRBV5-6, TRBV5-1 and TRBV20-1 among them.

The sample comprised blood. These receptors came from a girl aged 5-17 years with multiple sclerosis.

This sequence joins TRBV12-5 and TRBJ2-7; TRBD1 aligns across 8 bases. The V segment lost 7 bases and the J segment 2 bases; nucleotides outside the gene matches: 4. This CDR3 spans 13 amino acids. Germline-derived CDR1 and CDR2 are LGHNT and FRNRAP. CDR3 protein: CASALQGAYEQYF. CDR3 sequence (DNA): TGTGCTAGTGCGTTACAGGGGGCCTACGAGCAGTACTTC. The complete variable domain, with remaining parts taken from reference TRBV12-5 and TRBJ2-7, reads DARVTQTPRHKVTEMGQEVTMRCQPILGHNTVFWYRQTMMQGLELLAYFRNRAPLDDSGMPKDRFSAEMPDATLATLKIQPSEPRDSAVYFCASALQGAYEQYFGPGTRLTVT.

The chain has TRBV4-1 and TRBJ2-1, with D perhaps matching TRBD2 (7 bases). The CDR3 extends over 16 amino acids. V was trimmed by 3 bases and J by 2 bases, leaving 14 bases between them. Germline CDR1 and CDR2: MGHRA and YSYEKL. The CDR3 here is CASSHPAGHPYNEQFF. CDR3 sequence (DNA): TGCGCCAGCAGCCATCCAGCGGGACACCCCTACAATGAGCAGTTCTTC.

This clonotype was seen more than once but under ten times. This sequence joins TRBV5-1 and TRBJ2-1; no reliable D call. CDR3 length: 16 residues. The germline gives CDR1 SGHRS, CDR2 YFSETQ. Trimming pared 0 bases from V and 2 bases from J, leaving 12 bases between. The chain's CDR3 is CASSLGASPTYNEQFF. As DNA, the CDR3 is TGCGCCAGCAGCTTGGGAGCGTCCCCCACCTACAATGAGCAGTTCTTC.

The J gene is TRBJ2-1, the V gene TRBV7-2; TRBD1 matches at 9 bases. The CDR3 length is 18 residues. Trimming took 2 bases from V and 10 from J; bases not matched to a gene: 18. Germline V gene data show CDR1 as SGHTA and CDR2 as FQGNSA. The CDR3 here is CASSLSPSRQGGAGEQFF. In DNA, the CDR3 is TGTGCCAGCAGCTTATCCCCGAGTCGACAGGGGGGAGCTGGGGAGCAGTTCTTC.

Only one count was recorded for this clonotype. The chain recombines TRBV20-1 with TRBJ2-5; possible D gene TRBD1, 6 bases. Between the trimmed V and J ends, which lost 3 bases and 5 bases, there was a span of 13 bases. The CDR3 totals 13 residues. Germline assignment: CDR1 DFQATT and CDR2 SNEGSKA (reference sequence). CDR3 nucleotides: TGCAGTGCTAGTGGACAGTCCAGGGAGACCCAGTACTTC. Translation gives CSASGQSRETQYF.

This clonotype showed up just once. V gene TRBV9 combines with J gene TRBJ2-7; D is perhaps TRBD2 (5 bases). CDR3 length equals 15 residues. The germline V gene encodes CDR1 SGDLS and CDR2 YYNGEE. Trimming cost V 0 bases and J 6 bases, with 16 bases left between them. CDR3 in amino acids: CASSVGGQRAGEQYF. In nucleotides, the CDR3 is TGTGCCAGCAGCGTAGGAGGGCAGCGAGCCGGCGAGCAGTACTTC.

This rearrangement joins TRBV12-3 or TRBV12-4 to TRBJ1-5; D not resolved. The V end lost 6 bases, the J end lost 4 bases, and 16 bases lay between the germline ends. The CDR3 consists of 15 residues. The DNA of the CDR3 is TGTGCCAGCAGCCCTGGCATCTCCCTTAATCAGCCCCAGCATTTT. Translating gives CASSPGISLNQPQHF.